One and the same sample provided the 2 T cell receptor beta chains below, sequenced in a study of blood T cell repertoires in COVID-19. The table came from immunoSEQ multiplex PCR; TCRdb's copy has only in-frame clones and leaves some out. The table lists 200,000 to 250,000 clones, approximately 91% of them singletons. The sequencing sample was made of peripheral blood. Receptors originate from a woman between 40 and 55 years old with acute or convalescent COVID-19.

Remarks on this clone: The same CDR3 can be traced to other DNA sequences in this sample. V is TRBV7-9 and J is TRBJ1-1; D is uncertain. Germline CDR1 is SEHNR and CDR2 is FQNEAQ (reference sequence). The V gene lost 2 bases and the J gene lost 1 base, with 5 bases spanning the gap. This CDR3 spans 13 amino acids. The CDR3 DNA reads TGTGCCAGCAGCTTACCCGGGAACACTGAAGCTTTCTTT. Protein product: CASSLPGNTEAFF.

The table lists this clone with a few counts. The CDR3 region has the DNA TGCGCCAGCAGTGAGTCCTTAGCGGGCACCGGGGAGCTGTTTTTT. It specifies CASSESLAGTGELFF. This chain joins TRBV10-1 and TRBJ2-2; TRBD2 agrees at 7 bases. CDR1 is WNHNN, CDR2 SYGVQD, per germline (reference sequence). The CDR3 is made up of 15 amino acids. With V trimmed by 0 bases and J by 4 bases, 2 bases remained unmatched.